This entry lists 27 T cell receptor beta chains sequenced from one sample in a study of brain T cells in children with intractable seizures. Only cases whose brain tissue showed the highest T cell transcript signatures were sequenced. TCRdb's table, derived via immunoSEQ multiplex PCR, lists solely in-frame clones and lacks some. In the table there are about 9,000 clones, 69% of which are singletons. Sample: resected brain tissue, taken at surgery. Every receptor here comes from a girl aged 2-10 years with tuberous sclerosis and intractable seizures.

The chain couples TRBV5-1 to TRBJ1-4; D possibly corresponds to TRBD1 (5 bases). Trimming removed 4 bases from V and 6 bases from J, with 10 bases in between. There are 13 residues in the CDR3. CDR1 and CDR2 from the germline V gene are SGHRS and YFSETQ. The CDR3 coding sequence is TGCGCCAGCAGCGGTGGAGGGGATGAAAAACTGTTTTTT. Translation gives CASSGGGDEKLFF.

The chain uses TRBV6-6 and TRBJ1-1; 9 nucleotides match TRBD1. The germline gives CDR1 MNHNY, CDR2 SVGAGI (reference sequence). The CDR3 totals 13 residues. V lost 5 bases, J lost 3 bases, and 1 base stayed unmatched. The CDR3 is CASSRQGDTEAFF. The CDR3 DNA sequence: TGTGCCAGCAGTCGACAGGGGGACACTGAAGCTTTCTTT.

This rearrangement joins TRBV5-8 to TRBJ1-4; D not resolved. The CDR3 covers 14 residues. CDR1 SGHTS and CDR2 YDEGEE come from the germline V gene. The V end was cut by 4 bases, the J end by 1 base, with 8 bases between. CDR3 in amino acids: CASSGRVTNEKLFF. The CDR3 DNA follows: TGTGCCAGCAGCGGGCGAGTAACTAATGAAAAACTGTTTTTT.

In DNA, the CDR3 is TGTGCCAGCAGCCCAGGGACTAGCGGGGTAAAAGAGACCCAGTACTTC. This codes for CASSPGTSGVKETQYF. The gene calls are TRBV9 and TRBJ2-5; 13 nucleotides match TRBD2. The CDR3 totals 16 residues. Germline loops: CDR1 SGDLS, CDR2 YYNGEE. Losses at the gene ends were 4 bases for V and 3 bases for J; bases not matched to a gene: 6.

The V and J genes are TRBV6-2 or TRBV6-3 and TRBJ2-7; D tentatively fits TRBD1 or TRBD2 (6 bases each). This CDR3 spans 14 amino acids. Deletions cut 8 bases from V and 2 bases from J, with 16 bases between. CDR1 is MNHEY, CDR2 SVGEGT, per germline. This CDR3 is CASGRWGAPYEQYF. CDR3 nucleotide sequence: TGTGCCAGCGGCCGGTGGGGGGCACCCTACGAGCAGTACTTC.

This clone was seen only a few times. This sequence joins TRBV4-1 and TRBJ1-5; D is uncertain. Germline CDR1 MGHRA, CDR2 YSYEKL. The CDR3 consists of 15 residues. V was shortened by 1 base and J by 5 bases, with 12 bases between the two germline ends. CDR3 DNA: TGCGCCAGCAGCCAAGTCGAGCCGCCCCATCAGCCCCAGCATTTT. Translation gives CASSQVEPPHQPQHF.

The V and J genes are TRBV3-1 (or the pseudogene TRBV3-2) and TRBJ1-2; D remains ambiguous. With 1 base removed from V and 0 bases from J, the gap between germline ends came to 9 bases. The germline V gene encodes CDR1 LGHDT and CDR2 YNNKEL (reference sequence). The CDR3 runs 15 residues. The CDR3 protein is CASSQAPAANYGYTF. CDR3 nucleotides: TGTGCCAGCAGCCAAGCTCCAGCTGCTAACTATGGCTACACCTTC.

This chain connects TRBV2 to TRBJ1-3; no clear D gene. Germline assignment: CDR1 SNHLY and CDR2 FYNNEI. This CDR3 spans 11 amino acids. V dropped 2 bases and J dropped 5 bases, with 1 base sitting between them. The CDR3 DNA is TGTGCCAGCAGTGAAAGAAACACCATATATTTT. Translating gives CASSERNTIYF. The complete variable domain, with remaining parts taken from reference TRBV2 and TRBJ1-3, reads EPEVTQTPSHQVTQMGQEVILRCVPISNHLYFYWYRQILGQKVEFLVSFYNNEISEKSEIFDDQFSVERPDGSNFTLKIRSTKLEDSAMYFCASSERNTIYFGEGSWLTVV.

The chain combines TRBV5-1 with TRBJ1-2; D not resolved. The CDR3 is 14 amino acids. Trimming took off 3 bases at V and 6 bases at J, with 15 bases between the two ends. Looked up from germline, CDR1 is SGHRS and CDR2 is YFSETQ. CDR3 protein: CASSSDPTWDGYTF. CDR3 DNA: TGCGCCAGCAGCTCGGACCCCACATGGGATGGCTACACCTTC.

The J gene is TRBJ1-1, the V gene TRBV5-1; 8 bases map to TRBD1. This CDR3 contains 13 residues. Germline loops: CDR1 SGHRS, CDR2 YFSETQ. The ends lost 0 bases at V and 9 bases at J; junction bases unmatched: 4. DNA for the CDR3: TGCGCCAGCAGCTTGGGAGACAGGGGTAAAGCTTTCTTT. Amino acids: CASSLGDRGKAFF.

The rearrangement links TRBV24-1 to TRBJ2-3; the D gene is possibly TRBD2 (7 bases). The V end lost 5 bases, the J end lost 2 bases, and 16 bases lay between the germline ends. Germline lookup yields CDR1 KGHDR and CDR2 SFDVKD. This CDR3 is 16 amino acids long. CDR3 bases: TGTGCCACCAGTGCCGGCTCGGGGGGCCTCACAGATACGCAGTATTTT. Amino acid sequence: CATSAGSGGLTDTQYF.

This chain links TRBV15 with TRBJ2-5; the match to TRBD1 covers 9 bases. V lost 7 bases to trimming and J lost 2 bases; unmatched junction nucleotides: 11. Germline V lookup: CDR1 LNHNV, CDR2 YYDKDF (reference sequence). This CDR3 has 16 residues. CDR3 in amino acids: CATTGTGRIFQETQYF. CDR3 nucleotides: TGTGCCACCACCGGGACAGGGAGGATTTTTCAAGAGACCCAGTACTTC.

J is TRBJ2-3 and V is TRBV5-1; D might be TRBD2 (5 bases). V lost 7 bases, J lost 4 bases, and 28 bases lay in between. Looked up from germline, CDR1 is SGHRS and CDR2 is YFSETQ. The CDR3 is 18 residues long. This CDR3 reads CASSGLIHRFSSPDTQYF. DNA of the CDR3: TGCGCCAGCTCTGGACTGATCCATCGTTTCAGTAGTCCAGATACGCAGTATTTT.

Only a few counts were recorded for this clone. This chain connects TRBV4-1 to TRBJ1-2; 7 bases are shared with TRBD1. With V trimmed by 5 bases and J by 0 bases, 6 bases remained unmatched. Germline values: CDR1 MGHRA, CDR2 YSYEKL. This CDR3 has 15 amino acids. In nucleotides, the CDR3 is TGCGCCAGCAGCGACCCCGGGACAGCTAACTATGGCTACACCTTC. This encodes CASSDPGTANYGYTF.

The genes are TRBV19 and TRBJ2-6, with 8 bases fitting TRBD2. Trimming at V came to 2 bases and at J to 9 bases, leaving 12 bases not matched to a gene. Germline lookup yields CDR1 LNHDA and CDR2 SQIVND (reference sequence). This CDR3 region has 17 residues. CDR3 in DNA: TGTGCCAGTAGTATAAGTGGCGTGGGGACTAGGGTCAACGTCCTGACTTTC. Amino acid sequence: CASSISGVGTRVNVLTF.

This clone was recorded a few times. Sequence at one end of the junction differs from germline and may be a read error. V gene TRBV7-7 combines with J gene TRBJ2-3; 11 bases map to TRBD2. CDR3 size: 16 residues. Germline-derived CDR1 and CDR2 are SSHAT and FNYEAQ (reference sequence). DNA for the CDR3: TGTGCTAGCAGCTTAGGCCTAGCGGGGGGCCGGGATACGCAGTATTTT. Residues: CASSLGLAGGRDTQYF.

This rearrangement joins TRBV27 to TRBJ1-1; no clear D. Looked up from germline, CDR1 is MNHEY and CDR2 is SMNVEV (reference sequence). The CDR3 is 14 residues long. The ends were cut back, 3 bases at V and 2 bases at J, with 10 bases in the middle. The CDR3 coding sequence is TGTGCCAGCAGTTTGGACGGACGAAACACTGAAGCTTTCTTT. Its translation: CASSLDGRNTEAFF.

This clone was detected only a few times. The J gene is TRBJ2-1, the V gene TRBV24-1; 8 bases agree with TRBD1. J gave up 8 bases and V 4 bases, and 9 bases lay outside the gene matches. CDR3 length equals 15 residues. Germline V CDR1 and CDR2: KGHDR, SFDVKD. The CDR3 nucleotides read TGTGCCACCAGTGACCCCCGGGACAGGAGGGATGAGCAGTTCTTC. Its protein product is CATSDPRDRRDEQFF.

The gene calls are TRBV7-4 and TRBJ1-1; TRBD1 is a possible D gene (5 bases). The CDR3 totals 15 residues. Germline V gene data show CDR1 as SGHVT and CDR2 as SQSDAQ. The V and J ends lost 4 bases and 7 bases respectively, with 19 bases between them. The CDR3: CASSSGKGLMGEAFF. The CDR3 region has the DNA TGTGCCAGCAGCTCAGGGAAGGGGCTCATGGGTGAAGCTTTCTTT.

J is TRBJ1-2 and V is TRBV9; D uncertain. The CDR3 contains 14 residues. CDR1 is SGDLS, CDR2 YYNGEE, per germline. Trimming removed 0 bases at V and 1 base at J, with 7 bases between. CDR3 residues: CASSVGGINYGYTF. The CDR3 nucleotides read TGTGCCAGCAGCGTAGGAGGGATTAACTATGGCTACACCTTC.

With regard to this clone: The DNA is left out, because the CDR3 cannot be placed on it with certainty; the CDR3 is given as TCRdb lists it. The chain links TRBV21-1 to TRBJ2-1; the table's D call, TRBD1, has no DNA check behind it. TRBV21-1 is a pseudogene. The CDR3 spans 14 residues, counting both ends. CDR3 sequence reads: CASSKVGQGNEQFF.

The rearrangement links TRBV4-1 to TRBJ2-1, with 7 bases fitting TRBD1. The junction had 15 bases not matched to a gene; V was cut back by 7 bases and J by 6 bases. The germline V gene encodes CDR1 MGHRA and CDR2 YSYEKL. The CDR3 runs to 16 residues. CDR3 nucleotides: TGCGCCAGCACCCCCGGTGGTGTTAGGGGGCTCAATGAGCAGTTCTTC. It translates to CASTPGGVRGLNEQFF.

This sequence joins TRBV6-1 and TRBJ2-1; D may be TRBD2 (7 bases). V lost 1 base and J 6 bases, leaving 25 bases between the germline ends. CDR3 size: 19 residues. Germline CDR1 MNHNS, CDR2 SASEGT. The CDR3 nucleotides read TGTGCCAGCAGTGAAGTTAGATTTTATTCGGGGGGCGCTTCCAATGAGCAGTTCTTC. It codes for CASSEVRFYSGGASNEQFF.

This clone occurred a few times. The CDR3 reads CASSPGGGGAFF. CDR3 bases: TGTGCCAGCAGCCCAGGAGGGGGCGGAGCTTTCTTT. The V and J genes are TRBV14 and TRBJ1-1, with 7 bases fitting TRBD1. The germline gives CDR1 SGHDN, CDR2 FVKESK. This CDR3 is built from 12 residues. The V segment lost 4 bases and the J segment 10 bases; nucleotides outside the gene matches: 6.

By share, this clone ranks as medium-sized (0.01 to 0.1%). J is TRBJ2-3 and V is TRBV14; perhaps D is TRBD1 or TRBD2 (5 bases each). The CDR3 totals 16 residues. From germline, CDR1 is SGHDN and CDR2 FVKESK. Trimming took off 0 bases at V and 0 bases at J, with 10 bases between the two ends. CDR3 bases: TGTGCCAGCAGCCAAGAATGGGGGTCTAGCACAGATACGCAGTATTTT. This codes for CASSQEWGSSTDTQYF.

This chain joins TRBV10-1 and TRBJ2-2; D unresolved. The CDR3 extends over 14 amino acids. V dropped 6 bases and J dropped 0 bases, with 8 bases sitting between them. Germline CDR1 WNHNN, CDR2 SYGVQD (reference sequence). The chain's CDR3 is CASSLQTNTGELFF. As DNA, the CDR3 is TGCGCCAGCAGCCTACAGACGAACACCGGGGAGCTGTTTTTT.

The V and J genes are TRBV6-2 or TRBV6-3 and TRBJ2-5, with 10 bases matching TRBD2. The CDR3 has 17 residues. The trim removed 5 bases at V and 7 bases at J, leaving 16 bases unmatched. CDR1 MNHEY and CDR2 SVGEGT come from the germline V gene. The CDR3: CASSTGIGLAVSWTQYF. The CDR3 DNA reads as TGTGCCAGCAGTACCGGTATTGGACTAGCGGTCTCATGGACCCAGTACTTC.